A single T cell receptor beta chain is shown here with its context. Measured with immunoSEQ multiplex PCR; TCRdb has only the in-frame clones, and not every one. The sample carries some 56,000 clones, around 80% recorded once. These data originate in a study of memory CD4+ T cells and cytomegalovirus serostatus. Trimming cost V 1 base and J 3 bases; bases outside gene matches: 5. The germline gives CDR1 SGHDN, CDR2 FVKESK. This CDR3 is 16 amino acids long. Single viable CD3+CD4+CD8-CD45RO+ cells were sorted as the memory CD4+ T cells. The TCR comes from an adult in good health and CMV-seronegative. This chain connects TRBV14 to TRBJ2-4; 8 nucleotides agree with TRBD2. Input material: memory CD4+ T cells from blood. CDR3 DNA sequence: TGTGCCAGCAGCCAAGCGCGGGGGGTGGGCAAAAACATTCAGTACTTC. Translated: CASSQARGVGKNIQYF.